The text below deals with one T cell receptor (beta chain). This specimen belongs to a study of blood T cell repertoires in COVID-19. Across the whole study: COVID-19 samples collected from the United States, Italy and Spain covered acute and convalescent phases.

The trim removed 3 bases at V and 8 bases at J, leaving 10 bases unmatched. The CDR3 runs to 15 residues. Germline V CDR1 and CDR2: DFQATT, SNEGSKA (reference sequence). Measured with immunoSEQ multiplex PCR; TCRdb has only the in-frame clones, and not every one. The sample consists of 250,000 to 300,000 clones, roughly 88% of them appearing once. The V gene is TRBV20-1, the J gene TRBJ2-4; 10 positions match TRBD2. The sequence was obtained from a middle-aged woman with acute COVID-19. Sequenced sample: PBMCs or T cells enriched from blood (not recorded which). In DNA, the CDR3 is TGCAGTGCTAGTCGAGCGGGAGGGATTAGAGACATTCAGTACTTC. Protein sequence: CSASRAGGIRDIQYF.